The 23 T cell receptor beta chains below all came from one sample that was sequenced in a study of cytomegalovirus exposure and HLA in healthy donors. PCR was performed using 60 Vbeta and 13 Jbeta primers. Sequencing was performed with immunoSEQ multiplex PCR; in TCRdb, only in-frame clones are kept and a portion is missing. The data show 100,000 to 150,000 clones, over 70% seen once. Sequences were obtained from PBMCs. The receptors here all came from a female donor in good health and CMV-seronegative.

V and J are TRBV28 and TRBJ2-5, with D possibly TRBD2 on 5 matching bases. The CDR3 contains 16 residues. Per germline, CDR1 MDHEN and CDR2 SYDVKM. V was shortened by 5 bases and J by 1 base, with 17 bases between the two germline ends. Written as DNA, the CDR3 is TGTGCCAGCAGTGCAGCCGGGGTTAATCCCCAAGAGACCCAGTACTTC. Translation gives CASSAAGVNPQETQYF.

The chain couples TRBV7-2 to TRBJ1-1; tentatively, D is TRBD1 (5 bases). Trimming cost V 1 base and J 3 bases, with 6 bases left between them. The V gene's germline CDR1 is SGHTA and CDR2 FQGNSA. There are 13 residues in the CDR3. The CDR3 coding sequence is TGTGCCAGCAGCTTAGGGACATACACTGAAGCTTTCTTT. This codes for CASSLGTYTEAFF.

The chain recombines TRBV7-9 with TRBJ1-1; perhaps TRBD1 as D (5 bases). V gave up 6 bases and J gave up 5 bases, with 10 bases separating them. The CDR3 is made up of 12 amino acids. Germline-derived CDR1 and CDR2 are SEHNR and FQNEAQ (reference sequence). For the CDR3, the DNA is TGTGCCAGCAGGGCAGGGAATACTGAAGCTTTCTTT. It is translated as CASRAGNTEAFF.

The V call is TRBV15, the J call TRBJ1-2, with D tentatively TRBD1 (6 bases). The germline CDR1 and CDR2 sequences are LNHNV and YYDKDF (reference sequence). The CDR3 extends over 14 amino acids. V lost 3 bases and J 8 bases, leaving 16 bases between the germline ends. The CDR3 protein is CATSSPQTGRGYTF. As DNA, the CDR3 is TGTGCCACCAGCAGCCCCCAGACAGGAAGAGGCTACACCTTC.

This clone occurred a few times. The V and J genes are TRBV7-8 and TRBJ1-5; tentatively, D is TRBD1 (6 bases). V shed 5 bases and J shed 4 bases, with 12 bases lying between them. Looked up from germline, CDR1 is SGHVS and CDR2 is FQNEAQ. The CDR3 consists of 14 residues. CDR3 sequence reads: CASSRIGQNQPQHF. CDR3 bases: TGTGCCAGCAGCCGCATAGGACAGAATCAGCCCCAGCATTTT.

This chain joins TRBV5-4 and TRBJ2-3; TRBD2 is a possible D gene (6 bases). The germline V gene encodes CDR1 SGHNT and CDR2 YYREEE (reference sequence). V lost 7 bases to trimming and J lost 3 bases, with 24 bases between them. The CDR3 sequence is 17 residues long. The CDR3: CASPGERRGDVTDTQYF. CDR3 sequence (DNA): TGTGCCAGCCCTGGGGAGAGGCGGGGCGACGTTACAGATACGCAGTATTTT.

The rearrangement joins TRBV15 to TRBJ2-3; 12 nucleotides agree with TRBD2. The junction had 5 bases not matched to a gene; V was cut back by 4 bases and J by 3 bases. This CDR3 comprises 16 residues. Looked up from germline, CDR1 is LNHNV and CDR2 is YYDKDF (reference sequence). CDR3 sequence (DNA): TGTGCCACCAGCAAAGGACTAGCGGGGCAAACAGATACGCAGTATTTT. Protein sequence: CATSKGLAGQTDTQYF.

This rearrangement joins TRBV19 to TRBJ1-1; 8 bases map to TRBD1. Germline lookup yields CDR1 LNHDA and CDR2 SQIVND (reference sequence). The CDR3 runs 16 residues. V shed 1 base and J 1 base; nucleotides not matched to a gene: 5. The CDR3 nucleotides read TGTGCCAGTAGTATAGCCTGGACAGGGAGGAACACTGAAGCTTTCTTT. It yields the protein CASSIAWTGRNTEAFF.

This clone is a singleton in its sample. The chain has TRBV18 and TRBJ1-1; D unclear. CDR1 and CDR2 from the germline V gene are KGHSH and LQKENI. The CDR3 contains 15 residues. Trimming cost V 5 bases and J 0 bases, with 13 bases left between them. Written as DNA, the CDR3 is TGTGCCAGCTCATCCAGTATGATCTTGAACACTGAAGCTTTCTTT. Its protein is CASSSSMILNTEAFF. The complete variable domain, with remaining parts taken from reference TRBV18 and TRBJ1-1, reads NAGVMQNPRHLVRRRGQEARLRCSPMKGHSHVYWYRQLPEEGLKFMVYLQKENIIDESGMPKERFSAEFPKEGPSILRIQQVVRGDSAAYFCASSSSMILNTEAFFGQGTRLTVV.

This chain's CDR3 is CASSPTGNTDTQYF. CDR3 nucleotide sequence: TGTGCCAGCTCACCGACAGGGAACACAGATACGCAGTATTTT. This chain uses TRBV18 with TRBJ2-3; 7 nucleotides line up with TRBD1. CDR1 and CDR2 (germline): KGHSH, LQKENI. The V segment lost 3 bases and the J segment 2 bases; nucleotides outside the gene matches: 2. This CDR3 region has 14 residues.

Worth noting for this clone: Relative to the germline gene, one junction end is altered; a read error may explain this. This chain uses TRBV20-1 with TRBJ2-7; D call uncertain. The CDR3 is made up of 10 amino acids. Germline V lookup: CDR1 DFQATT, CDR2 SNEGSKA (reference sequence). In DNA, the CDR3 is TGCAGTGCTAAAGAGTACGGGCAGTACTTC. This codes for CSAKEYGQYF.

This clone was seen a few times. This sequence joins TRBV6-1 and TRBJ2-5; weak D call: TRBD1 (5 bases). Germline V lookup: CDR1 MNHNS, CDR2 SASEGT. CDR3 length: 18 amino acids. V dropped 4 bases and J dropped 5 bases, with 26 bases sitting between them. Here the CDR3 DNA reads TGTGCCAGCAGTGTACTCTTGAACCCGACAGCGCTGATGGAGACCCAGTACTTC. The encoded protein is CASSVLLNPTALMETQYF.

CDR3 protein: CASSIQGVETEAFF. In nucleotides, the CDR3 is TGTGCCAGCAGCATACAGGGAGTTGAGACTGAAGCTTTCTTT. The rearrangement links TRBV5-4 to TRBJ1-1, with a tentative D call TRBD1 (6 bases). The ends were cut back, 4 bases at V and 5 bases at J, with 15 bases in the middle. This CDR3 contains 14 residues. Germline loops: CDR1 SGHNT, CDR2 YYREEE (reference sequence).

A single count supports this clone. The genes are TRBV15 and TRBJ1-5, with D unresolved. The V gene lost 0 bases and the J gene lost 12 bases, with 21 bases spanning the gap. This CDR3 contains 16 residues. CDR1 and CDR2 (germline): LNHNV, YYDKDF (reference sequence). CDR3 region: CATSREGRSGSIRQHF. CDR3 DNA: TGTGCCACCAGCAGAGAAGGTCGGTCAGGATCGATTCGCCAGCATTTT.

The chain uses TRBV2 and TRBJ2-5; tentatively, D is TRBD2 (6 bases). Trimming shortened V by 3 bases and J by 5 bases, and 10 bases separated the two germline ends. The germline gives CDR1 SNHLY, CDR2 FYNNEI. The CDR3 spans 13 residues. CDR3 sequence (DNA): TGTGCCAGCAGTGAGGGACTGCTCGAGACCCAGTACTTC. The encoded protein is CASSEGLLETQYF.

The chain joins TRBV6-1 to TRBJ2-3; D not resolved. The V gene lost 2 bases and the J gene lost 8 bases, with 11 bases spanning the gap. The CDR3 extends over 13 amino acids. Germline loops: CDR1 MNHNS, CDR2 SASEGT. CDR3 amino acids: CASSERNSGTQYF. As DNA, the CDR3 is TGTGCCAGCAGTGAACGGAACTCGGGTACGCAGTATTTT.

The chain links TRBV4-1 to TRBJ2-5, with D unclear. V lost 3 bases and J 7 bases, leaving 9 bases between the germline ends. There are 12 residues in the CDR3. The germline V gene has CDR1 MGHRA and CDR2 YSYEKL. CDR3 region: CASSHIVGTQYF. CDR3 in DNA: TGCGCCAGCAGCCATATCGTCGGGACCCAGTACTTC.

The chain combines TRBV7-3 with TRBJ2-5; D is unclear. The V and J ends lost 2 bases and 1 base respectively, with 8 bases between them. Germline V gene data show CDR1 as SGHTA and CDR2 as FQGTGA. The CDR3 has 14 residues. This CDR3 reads CASSLWAIQETQYF. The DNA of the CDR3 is TGTGCCAGCAGCTTATGGGCGATCCAAGAGACCCAGTACTTC. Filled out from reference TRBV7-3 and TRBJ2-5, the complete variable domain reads GAGVSQTPSNKVTEKGKYVELRCDPISGHTALYWYRQSLGQGPEFLIYFQGTGAADDSGLPNDRFFAVRPEGSVSTLKIQRTERGDSAVYLCASSLWAIQETQYFGPGTRLLVL.

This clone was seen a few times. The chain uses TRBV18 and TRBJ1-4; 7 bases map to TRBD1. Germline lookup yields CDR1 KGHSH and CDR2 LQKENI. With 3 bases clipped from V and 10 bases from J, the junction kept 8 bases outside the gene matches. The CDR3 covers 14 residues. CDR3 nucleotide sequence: TGTGCCAGCTCACCTACAGGGGACATCGGAAAACTGTTTTTT. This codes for CASSPTGDIGKLFF.

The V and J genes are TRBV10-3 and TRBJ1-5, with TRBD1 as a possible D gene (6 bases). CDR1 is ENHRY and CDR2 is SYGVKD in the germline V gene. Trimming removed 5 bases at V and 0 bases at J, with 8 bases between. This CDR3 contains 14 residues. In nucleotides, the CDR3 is TGTGCCATCAGTCTGGACAGTAGCAATCAGCCCCAGCATTTT. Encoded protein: CAISLDSSNQPQHF.

Here the CDR3 reads CASSYRRGNTGELFF. CDR3 in DNA: TGTGCCAGCTCATATAGGAGGGGCAACACCGGGGAGCTGTTTTTT. The chain combines TRBV18 with TRBJ2-2, with D perhaps matching TRBD2 (6 bases). This CDR3 is built from 15 residues. V lost 5 bases and J lost 2, with 12 bases in between. Germline-derived CDR1 and CDR2 are KGHSH and LQKENI.

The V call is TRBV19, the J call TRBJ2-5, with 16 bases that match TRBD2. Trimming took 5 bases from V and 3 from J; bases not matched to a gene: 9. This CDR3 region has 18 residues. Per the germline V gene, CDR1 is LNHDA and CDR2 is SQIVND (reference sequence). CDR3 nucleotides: TGTGCCAGTAGTGGAGGGACTAGCGGGAGGGCCATCGAAGAGACCCAGTACTTC. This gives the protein CASSGGTSGRAIEETQYF.

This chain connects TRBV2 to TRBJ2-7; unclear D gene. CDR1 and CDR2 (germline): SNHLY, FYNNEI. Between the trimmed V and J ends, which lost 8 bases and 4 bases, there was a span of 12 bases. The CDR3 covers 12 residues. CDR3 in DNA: TGTGCCAGCGCACAGAGCCTATACGAGCAGTACTTC. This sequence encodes CASAQSLYEQYF. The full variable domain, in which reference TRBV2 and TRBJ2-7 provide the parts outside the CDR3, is EPEVTQTPSHQVTQMGQEVILRCVPISNHLYFYWYRQILGQKVEFLVSFYNNEISEKSEIFDDQFSVERPDGSNFTLKIRSTKLEDSAMYFCASAQSLYEQYFGPGTRLTVT.